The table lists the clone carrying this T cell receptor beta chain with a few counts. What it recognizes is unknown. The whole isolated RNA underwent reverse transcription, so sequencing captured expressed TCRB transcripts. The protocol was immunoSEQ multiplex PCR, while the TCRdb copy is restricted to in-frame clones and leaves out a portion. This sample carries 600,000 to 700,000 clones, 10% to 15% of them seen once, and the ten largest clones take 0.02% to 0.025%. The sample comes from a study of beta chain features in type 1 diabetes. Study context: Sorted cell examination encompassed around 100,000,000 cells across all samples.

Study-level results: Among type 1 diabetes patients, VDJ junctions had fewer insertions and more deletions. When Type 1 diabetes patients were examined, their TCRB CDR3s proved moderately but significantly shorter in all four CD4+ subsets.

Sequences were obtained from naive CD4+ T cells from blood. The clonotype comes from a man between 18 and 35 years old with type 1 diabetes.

CDR3 in DNA: TGTGCCAGTAACCCGACGGACAGGGAGGATGGCTACACCTTC. This sequence encodes CASNPTDREDGYTF. This chain joins TRBV19 and TRBJ1-2; 8 bases are a match to TRBD1. This CDR3 contains 14 residues. Trimming took 7 bases from V and 6 from J; bases not matched to a gene: 10. Germline CDR1 LNHDA, CDR2 SQIVND (reference sequence).